One and the same sample provided the 27 T cell receptor beta chains below, sequenced in a study of cytomegalovirus exposure and HLA in healthy donors. PCR involved 60 Vbeta and 13 Jbeta primers. The data were produced by immunoSEQ multiplex PCR, yet TCRdb's version contains in-frame clones alone and is incomplete. The table has roughly 150,000 clones, 81% seen once. Sequencing input: PBMCs. These receptors were taken from a man in his forties or fifties in good health and CMV-seropositive.

J is TRBJ2-5 and V is TRBV2; weak D call: TRBD2 (6 bases). This CDR3 region has 14 residues. CDR1 is SNHLY and CDR2 is FYNNEI in the germline V gene. Trimming shortened V by 7 bases and J by 4 bases, and 16 bases separated the two germline ends. CDR3 nucleotide sequence: TGTGCCAGCAACGCCGGGCTAGCGCGAGAGACCCAGTACTTC. It yields the protein CASNAGLARETQYF.

The V call is TRBV5-6, the J call TRBJ1-1; a weak D match, TRBD1 (6 bases). Trimming shortened V by 6 bases and J by 0 bases, and 12 bases separated the two germline ends. The CDR3 sequence is 14 residues long. Per the germline V gene, CDR1 is SGHDT and CDR2 is YYEEEE. The CDR3 region has the DNA TGTGCCAGCACCAAGGACAGATTGAACACTGAAGCTTTCTTT. As protein: CASTKDRLNTEAFF.

The chain employs TRBV6-4 and TRBJ2-1; TRBD2 is a possible D gene (5 bases). Germline-derived CDR1 and CDR2 are MRHNA and SNTAGT. The CDR3 loop spans 17 amino acids. Trimming removed 5 bases from V and 0 bases from J, with 17 bases in between. The CDR3 DNA reads TGTGCCAGCAGTCTGTTTGCGGGTGGCCTCTCCTACAATGAGCAGTTCTTC. This codes for CASSLFAGGLSYNEQFF.

The chain uses TRBV7-8 and TRBJ2-1; D not certain. This CDR3 has 15 residues. V was trimmed by 2 bases and J by 0 bases, leaving 8 bases between them. Germline CDR1 is SGHVS and CDR2 is FQNEAQ. The CDR3 region has the DNA TGTGCCAGCAGCTTAACACGAATCTCCTACAATGAGCAGTTCTTC. Translating gives CASSLTRISYNEQFF. Full variable domain (outside the CDR3, taken from reference TRBV7-8 and TRBJ2-1): GAGVSQSPRYKVAKRGQDVALRCDPISGHVSLFWYQQALGQGPEFLTYFQNEAQLDKSGLPSDRFFAERPEGSVSTLKIQRTQQEDSAVYLCASSLTRISYNEQFFGPGTRLTVL.

V gene TRBV15 combines with J gene TRBJ2-1; 10 nucleotides align to TRBD1. The germline V gene has CDR1 LNHNV and CDR2 YYDKDF (reference sequence). The CDR3 sequence is 17 residues long. J gave up 4 bases and V 5 bases, and 11 bases lay outside the gene matches. CDR3 residues: CATSGPPRDRGYNEQFF. The CDR3 DNA reads as TGTGCCACCAGCGGACCTCCACGGGACAGGGGATACAATGAGCAGTTCTTC.

The V gene is TRBV19, the J gene TRBJ1-5, with unresolved D. V was trimmed by 2 bases and J by 4 bases, leaving 9 bases between them. Looked up from germline, CDR1 is LNHDA and CDR2 is SQIVND (reference sequence). The CDR3 length is 14 residues. CDR3 protein: CASSIRGQNQPQHF. CDR3 coding DNA: TGTGCCAGTAGTATAAGAGGCCAGAATCAGCCCCAGCATTTT.

The rearrangement joins TRBV21-1 to TRBJ2-2; the D call of TRBD1 is as the table states it, not checked on the DNA. TRBV21-1 is a pseudogene. The CDR3 has 16 residues. The CDR3 reads CASPGVGRANTGELFF. The CDR3 coding sequence is TGTGCCTCCCCAGGGGTCGGCAGGGCGAACACCGGGGAGCTGTTTTTT.

This clone occurred a few times. The V call is TRBV11-3, the J call TRBJ2-1; 13 bases fit TRBD2. The length of the CDR3 is 18 residues. J gave up 0 bases and V 3 bases, and 5 bases lay outside the gene matches. CDR1 is SGHNT, CDR2 YENEEA, per germline. The CDR3 DNA sequence: TGTGCCAGCAGCTTGGGACTAGCGGGACGATACTCCTACAATGAGCAGTTCTTC. Translated: CASSLGLAGRYSYNEQFF.

The chain combines TRBV28 with TRBJ1-1, with D uncertain. Germline V lookup: CDR1 MDHEN, CDR2 SYDVKM. The CDR3 runs 11 residues. With 8 bases removed from V and 1 base from J, the gap between germline ends came to 5 bases. The CDR3 bases are TGTGCCAGCGTCTGGAACACTGAAGCTTTCTTT. This gives the protein CASVWNTEAFF.

V usage is TRBV4-2 and J usage is TRBJ1-4; D possibly corresponds to TRBD1 (6 bases). Trimming stripped 5 bases from V and 6 bases from J, with 10 bases between. This CDR3 spans 13 amino acids. Germline CDR1 is LGHNA and CDR2 is YNFKEQ. CDR3 amino acids: CASSTQGDEKLFF. Written as DNA, the CDR3 is TGTGCCAGCAGCACACAGGGCGATGAAAAACTGTTTTTT.

V is TRBV5-1 and J is TRBJ2-3, with 10 nucleotides matching TRBD2. CDR1 SGHRS and CDR2 YFSETQ come from the germline V gene. The CDR3 has 16 amino acids. Germline trimming cut 3 bases from V and 4 bases from J; bases unmatched to any gene: 8. In DNA, the CDR3 is TGCGCCAGCAGCTCACTAGCGGGGCCAGCCCCAGATACGCAGTATTTT. Translation: CASSSLAGPAPDTQYF.

The CDR3 bases are TGTGCCAGCAGTGAACCGACAGGGCGGTCACCCCTCCACTTT. The encoded protein is CASSEPTGRSPLHF. The genes are TRBV2 and TRBJ1-6; TRBD1 matches 7 bases. This CDR3 is 14 amino acids long. J gave up 10 bases and V 2 bases, and 5 bases lay outside the gene matches. Germline V gene sequence: CDR1 SNHLY, CDR2 FYNNEI. The full variable domain, with the rest looked up from reference TRBV2 and TRBJ1-6, is EPEVTQTPSHQVTQMGQEVILRCVPISNHLYFYWYRQILGQKVEFLVSFYNNEISEKSEIFDDQFSVERPDGSNFTLKIRSTKLEDSAMYFCASSEPTGRSPLHFGNGTRLTVT.

CDR3: CASTPRGLRTEAFF. The CDR3 DNA sequence: TGTGCCAGCACTCCCAGGGGGCTGAGGACTGAAGCTTTCTTT. The V call is TRBV7-8, the J call TRBJ1-1; 8 bases are shared with TRBD1. The ends lost 7 bases at V and 5 bases at J; junction bases unmatched: 9. Germline assignment: CDR1 SGHVS and CDR2 FQNEAQ. This CDR3 comprises 14 residues.

On this clone: Its ends do not fully match the called genes, so a read error is possible. The rearrangement uses TRBV7-7 and TRBJ2-3, with TRBD2 matching 7 bases. Germline CDR1 is SSHAT and CDR2 is FNYEAQ (reference sequence). The CDR3 is made up of 15 amino acids. The CDR3 DNA reads as TGTGCTAGCAGCCCCTGGGGGGGAAGCACAGATACGCAGTATTTT. Translating gives CASSPWGGSTDTQYF.

Written as DNA, the CDR3 is TGTGCCAGCAGCTTAGCGAGAGCCGCGGAGTTCTTC. Residues: CASSLARAAEFF. This chain links TRBV7-6 with TRBJ2-1; D gene ambiguous. The CDR3 is made up of 12 amino acids. Germline CDR1 is SGHVS and CDR2 is FNYEAQ. Trimming stripped 0 bases from V and 14 bases from J, with 11 bases between.

This clone has only a few counts. This chain links TRBV15 with TRBJ2-6; D ambiguous. In germline, CDR1 is LNHNV, CDR2 YYDKDF (reference sequence). This CDR3 region has 15 residues. The V end was cut by 5 bases, the J end by 0 bases, with 8 bases between. DNA of the CDR3: TGTGCCACCAGCCGTCTCGGCTCTGGGGCCAACGTCCTGACTTTC. Amino acid sequence: CATSRLGSGANVLTF.

The chain carries TRBV9 and TRBJ1-3, with D perhaps TRBD1 (5 bases). CDR3 size: 16 residues. Trimming cost V 0 bases and J 0 bases, with 10 bases left between them. Germline V gives CDR1 SGDLS, CDR2 YYNGEE. The CDR3 is CASSVDGGVSGNTIYF. The CDR3 nucleotides read TGTGCCAGCAGCGTAGATGGAGGGGTCTCTGGAAACACCATATATTTT.

The V call is TRBV5-4, the J call TRBJ2-1, with a tentative D call TRBD1 (5 bases). Trimming took 3 bases from V and 0 from J, leaving 22 bases between them. Germline loops: CDR1 SGHNT, CDR2 YYREEE (reference sequence). The CDR3 is made up of 19 amino acids. The CDR3 here is CASSYQPDSSSISYNEQFF. The CDR3 DNA follows: TGTGCCAGCAGCTACCAGCCCGACAGTAGTTCCATCTCCTACAATGAGCAGTTCTTC.

This chain links TRBV6-6 with TRBJ1-4; D not resolved. Germline V lookup: CDR1 MNHNY, CDR2 SVGAGI (reference sequence). The CDR3 contains 14 residues. The ends were cut back, 5 bases at V and 7 bases at J, with 14 bases in the middle. CDR3 sequence (DNA): TGTGCCAGCAGTCACAACGGAGGGCTTGAAAAACTGTTTTTT. It specifies CASSHNGGLEKLFF.

V and J are TRBV29-1 and TRBJ2-3; 9 bases align to TRBD2. The germline CDR1 and CDR2 sequences are SQVTM and ANQGSEA. With 0 bases clipped from V and 1 base from J, the junction kept 5 bases outside the gene matches. The CDR3 covers 16 residues. The CDR3 coding sequence is TGCAGCGTTGAAGAATTAGCGGGAGTGGGCACAGATACGCAGTATTTT. It is translated as CSVEELAGVGTDTQYF.

This chain links TRBV18 with TRBJ2-1; 10 bases are shared with TRBD2. The CDR3 length is 15 residues. Germline CDR1 is KGHSH and CDR2 is LQKENI. V was clipped by 5 bases and J by 4 bases; unmatched bases: 5. Written as DNA, the CDR3 is TGTGCCAGCTCAGGAGCGGGGGGGTTATACAATGAGCAGTTCTTC. Amino acids: CASSGAGGLYNEQFF.

The genes are TRBV28 and TRBJ2-7, with D perhaps TRBD1 (6 bases). CDR3 length: 14 residues. Trimming stripped 1 base from V and 3 bases from J, with 10 bases between. From germline, CDR1 is MDHEN and CDR2 SYDVKM. CDR3 residues: CASSLYQGNYEQYF. CDR3 DNA: TGTGCCAGCAGTTTATACCAGGGGAACTACGAGCAGTACTTC. The whole variable domain, filled in from reference TRBV28 and TRBJ2-7, reads DVKVTQSSRYLVKRTGEKVFLECVQDMDHENMFWYRQDPGLGLRLIYFSYDVKMKEKGDIPEGYSVSREKKERFSLILESASTNQTSMYLCASSLYQGNYEQYFGPGTRLTVT.

The chain uses TRBV4-3 and TRBJ1-4, with a possible D match to TRBD1 (5 bases). The CDR3 runs 14 residues. V lost 3 bases and J 2 bases, leaving 7 bases between the germline ends. The germline gives CDR1 LGHNA, CDR2 YSLEER. The DNA of the CDR3 is TGCGCCAGCAGCCAGGGGGGGACTAATGAAAAACTGTTTTTT. Its translation is CASSQGGTNEKLFF.

This clone was found once. The rearrangement uses TRBV7-6 and TRBJ2-3, with 7 bases aligning to TRBD2. Unmatched junction bases numbered 6, after V lost 5 bases and J lost 4 bases. The CDR3 is 14 residues long. CDR1 is SGHVS and CDR2 is FNYEAQ in the germline V gene. CDR3 DNA sequence: TGTGCCAGCAGCCCGCGACTAGCCGCAGATACGCAGTATTTT. Translated: CASSPRLAADTQYF.

The V gene is TRBV2, the J gene TRBJ1-2, with TRBD1 matching over 9 bases. Trimming took 5 bases from V and 8 from J; bases not matched to a gene: 9. The CDR3 loop spans 14 amino acids. Germline V CDR1 and CDR2: SNHLY, FYNNEI. The CDR3 spells CASSPDRGIGGYTF. In DNA, the CDR3 is TGTGCCAGCAGTCCAGACAGGGGGATAGGAGGCTACACCTTC.

The chain couples TRBV19 to TRBJ2-3, with 10 bases aligning to TRBD1. Trimming at V came to 7 bases and at J to 3 bases, leaving 10 bases not matched to a gene. The CDR3 covers 16 residues. The germline V gene encodes CDR1 LNHDA and CDR2 SQIVND (reference sequence). The DNA of the CDR3 is TGTGCCAGTACCTTAAGCCGGGACAGGGGTACAGATACGCAGTATTTT. This sequence encodes CASTLSRDRGTDTQYF. The variable domain in full, with the rest retrieved from reference TRBV19 and TRBJ2-3, is DGGITQSPKYLFRKEGQNVTLSCEQNLNHDAMYWYRQDPGQGLRLIYYSQIVNDFQKGDIAEGYSVSREKKESFPLTVTSAQKNPTAFYLCASTLSRDRGTDTQYFGPGTRLTVL.

J is TRBJ2-5 and V is TRBV7-2; 10 nucleotides agree with TRBD2. Germline V CDR1 and CDR2: SGHTA, FQGNSA. This CDR3 comprises 14 residues. V lost 3 bases, J lost 6 bases, and 4 bases stayed unmatched. DNA for the CDR3: TGTGCCAGCAGCTTGGCTAGCGGGGGACAGACCCAGTACTTC. It codes for CASSLASGGQTQYF.